The rows below give T cell receptor beta chains drawn from one sample of a study of T cell repertoires in cytomegalovirus infection. TCRdb reanalysed the reads using MiXCR and keeps one entry per CDR3 protein. The table shows about 220,000 distinct CDR3 sequences, with 35% to 40% occurring only once. The antigens of these receptors remain unknown. This material consisted of CD8+ T cells from cultured PBMCs, taken from culture after CMV antigen stimulation. These receptor sequences come from a human donor in good health (CMV status not recorded). Some clones in this sample may be carry-over from other donors' samples. Both conserved end residues are part of each CDR3. Fields, in order: V gene, clone size, J gene, D gene, CDR3 protein, CDR3 DNA. The D gene is left open where the match is weak. Part of the rows lack a size; the others show once, few, many or a class for expanded clones.

TRBV7-9,few,TRBJ2-7,TRBD1,CASSFDRGGYEQYF,TGTGCCAGCAGCTTCGACAGGGGGGGTTACGAGCAGTACTTC
TRBV29-1,once,TRBJ2-7,TRBD2,CSVDGGRRSYEQYF,TGCAGCGTTGACGGCGGGAGGCGTTCCTACGAGCAGTACTTC
TRBV7-9,few,TRBJ2-1,-,CASSPVGGRANEQFF,TGTGCCAGCAGCCCTGTGGGGGGGCGGGCCAATGAGCAGTTCTTC
TRBV5-1,-,TRBJ1-5,TRBD1,CASSSTGDQPQHF,TGCGCCAGCAGTTCCACAGGGGATCAGCCCCAGCATTTT
TRBV27,few,TRBJ1-6,TRBD1,CASSPRDRVNSPLHF,TGTGCCAGCAGTCCACGCGACAGGGTAAATTCACCCCTCCACTTT
TRBV12-3/TRBV12-4,few,TRBJ1-1,-,CASSPARGSPEAFF,TGTGCCAGCAGTCCCGCAAGGGGTTCTCCTGAAGCTTTCTTT
TRBV11-2,-,TRBJ2-1,TRBD1,CASSPFRTGVFNEQFF,TGTGCCAGCAGCCCGTTCAGGACAGGAGTATTCAATGAGCAGTTCTTC
TRBV6-5,few,TRBJ2-5,TRBD2,CASSSGLAGGGETQYF,TGTGCCAGCAGTTCTGGACTAGCGGGAGGTGGAGAGACCCAGTACTTC
TRBV27,-,TRBJ2-2,-,CASSDLTLRYTGELFF,TGTGCCAGCAGTGACCTTACCCTCAGATACACCGGGGAGCTGTTTTTT
TRBV4-3,-,TRBJ2-1,TRBD2,CASSQGGTGRLAGGKGAYNEQFF,TGCGCCAGCAGCCAAGGGGGGACCGGTAGACTAGCGGGAGGGAAAGGGGCCTACAATGAGCAGTTCTTC
TRBV28,-,TRBJ2-5,-,CASSLYVAVQETQYF,TGTGCCAGCAGTTTATACGTGGCAGTTCAAGAGACCCAGTACTTC
TRBV12-3/TRBV12-4,-,TRBJ2-2,TRBD1,CASSGTGVTGELFF,TGTGCCAGCTCCGGGACAGGGGTCACCGGGGAGCTGTTTTTT
TRBV7-8,-,TRBJ1-2,-,CASSSRALNYGYTF,TGTGCCAGCAGCTCAAGGGCTCTCAACTATGGCTACACCTTC
TRBV9,-,TRBJ2-5,TRBD2,CASSFGLAGGAQETQYF,TGTGCCAGCAGCTTCGGACTAGCGGGAGGGGCCCAAGAGACCCAGTACTTC
TRBV14,-,TRBJ1-1,-,CASSQDPFMNTEAFF,TGTGCCAGCAGCCAAGATCCTTTCATGAACACTGAAGCTTTCTTT
TRBV6-5,-,TRBJ1-4,-,CASSYSTDSGHNEKLFF,TGTGCCAGCAGTTACTCGACGGATTCAGGGCATAATGAAAAACTGTTTTTT
TRBV19,few,TRBJ1-5,-,CASSIGGRPQHF,TGTGCCAGTAGTATAGGAGGGCGGCCCCAGCATTTT
TRBV4-1,few,TRBJ2-1,-,CASSQGAAFQVVNEQFF,TGCGCCAGCAGCCAAGGGGCTGCCTTTCAAGTTGTCAATGAGCAGTTCTTC
TRBV2,few,TRBJ2-1,TRBD2,CARQLAGGGNEQFF,TGTGCCAGACAACTAGCGGGAGGAGGCAATGAGCAGTTCTTC
TRBV12-3/TRBV12-4,-,TRBJ1-3,-,CASSLSRNTIYF,TGTGCCAGCAGTTTAAGTCGAAACACCATATATTTT
TRBV28,-,TRBJ1-4,-,CASRVGQFNEKLFF,TGTGCCAGCAGGGTAGGACAGTTTAATGAAAAACTGTTTTTT
TRBV7-2,many,TRBJ2-7,-,CASSLGTLYEQYF,TGTGCCAGCAGCTTGGGGACCCTCTACGAGCAGTACTTC
TRBV28,-,TRBJ1-6,-,CASRTTDSSYNSPLHF,TGTGCCAGCAGAACGACAGACAGCTCCTATAATTCACCCCTCCACTTT
TRBV7-2,-,TRBJ2-3,-,CASSFPPGLGTDTKYF,TGTGCAAGCAGCTTCCCTCCGGGACTTGGCACAGATACTAAGTATTTT
TRBV11-2,-,TRBJ1-1,-,CASKGNRMNTEAFF,TGTGCCAGCAAGGGGAACAGGATGAACACTGAAGCTTTCTTT
TRBV27,-,TRBJ2-7,TRBD1,CASSYRGLYEQYF,TGTGCCAGCAGTTACAGGGGTCTCTACGAGCAGTACTTC
TRBV5-1,-,TRBJ2-3,TRBD2,CASSSGLELADTQYF,TGCGCCAGCAGCTCGGGACTAGAACTGGCAGATACGCAGTATTTT
TRBV11-3,-,TRBJ2-7,TRBD1,CASSLELQGVQYF,TGTGCCAGCAGCTTAGAACTCCAGGGGGTGCAGTACTTC
TRBV27,-,TRBJ1-5,-,CASSLIYREEGNQPQHF,TGTGCCAGCAGTTTAATTTACAGGGAGGAGGGCAATCAGCCCCAGCATTTT
TRBV28,-,TRBJ1-1,TRBD1,CASSLVSGGFGTEAFF,TGTGCCAGCAGTTTAGTTTCAGGGGGATTTGGCACTGAAGCTTTCTTT
TRBV11-2,many,TRBJ1-1,-,CASSFWSTERYPEAFF,TGTGCCAGCAGCTTTTGGTCGACAGAACGGTATCCTGAAGCTTTCTTT
TRBV28,-,TRBJ2-1,TRBD2,CASSLGNGRVGNEQFF,TGTGCCAGCAGTTTGGGGAACGGGAGGGTGGGGAATGAGCAGTTCTTC
TRBV20-1,few,TRBJ2-4,TRBD1,CSAHFRDRNIQYF,TGCAGTGCCCATTTCCGGGACAGGAACATTCAGTACTTC
TRBV4-2,-,TRBJ1-1,-,CASSQASGWDEAFF,TGTGCCAGCAGCCAAGCTTCAGGGTGGGATGAAGCTTTCTTT
TRBV28,few,TRBJ1-1,-,CASRGVGDIEAFF,TGTGCCAGCAGGGGGGTAGGGGACATTGAAGCTTTCTTT
TRBV27,-,TRBJ2-2,TRBD2,CASSPASGYTGELFF,TGTGCCAGCAGCCCAGCTAGCGGATACACCGGGGAGCTGTTTTTT
TRBV5-4,-,TRBJ2-7,-,CASSVDISYEQYF,TGTGCCAGCAGCGTTGACATCTCCTACGAGCAGTACTTC
TRBV4-2,many,TRBJ1-4,TRBD1,CASSQDLGDRAYNSNEKLFF,TGTGCCAGCAGCCAAGACCTTGGGGACAGGGCCTACAACTCTAATGAAAAACTGTTTTTT
TRBV19,-,TRBJ1-5,-,CASSIWPGNQPQHF,TGTGCCAGTAGTATCTGGCCCGGGAATCAGCCCCAGCATTTT
TRBV12-3/TRBV12-4,-,TRBJ1-6,-,CASSGLTYNSPLHF,TGTGCCAGCAGTGGGTTGACCTATAATTCACCCCTCCACTTT
TRBV7-9,few,TRBJ1-1,-,CASSPGGGEAFF,TGTGCCAGCAGCCCAGGCGGGGGCGAAGCTTTCTTT
TRBV12-3/TRBV12-4,-,TRBJ2-2,-,CASSSDINTGELFF,TGTGCCAGCAGCTCGGACATAAACACCGGGGAGCTGTTTTTT
TRBV27,few,TRBJ1-2,TRBD1,CASSPYRGGGRNYGYTF,TGTGCCAGCAGTCCCTACCGAGGAGGGGGCCGTAACTATGGCTACACCTTC
TRBV5-1,few,TRBJ1-2,TRBD1,CASSYWTGESGGYTF,TGCGCCAGCAGCTACTGGACAGGGGAGTCCGGTGGCTACACCTTC
TRBV12-5,few,TRBJ1-1,-,CASGLDRGTEAFF,TGTGCTAGTGGTTTGGATAGGGGAACTGAAGCTTTCTTT
TRBV10-2,few,TRBJ1-5,-,CASSESGRALNQPQHF,TGCGCCAGCAGTGAGTCAGGCAGGGCCCTCAATCAGCCCCAGCATTTT
TRBV7-4,-,TRBJ2-7,-,CASSFRDVGYEQYF,TGTGCCAGCAGCTTCCGGGACGTGGGCTACGAGCAGTACTTC
TRBV7-9,few,TRBJ1-3,-,CASSANTIYF,TGTGCCAGCAGCGCAAACACCATATATTTT
TRBV12-3/TRBV12-4,few,TRBJ1-2,-,CASSAGIYGYTF,TGTGCCAGCAGTGCGGGGATCTATGGCTACACCTTC
TRBV7-8,many,TRBJ2-5,-,CASSSQGGKETQYF,TGTGCCAGCAGCTCCCAGGGAGGAAAAGAGACCCAGTACTTC
TRBV28,-,TRBJ2-7,-,CASRNYEQYF,TGTGCCAGCAGGAACTACGAGCAGTACTTC
TRBV24-1,-,TRBJ2-1,-,CATSDLQANNEQFF,TGTGCCACCAGTGATTTGCAGGCTAACAATGAGCAGTTCTTC
TRBV5-6,-,TRBJ2-3,TRBD2,CASSPGLAGYTDTQYF,TGTGCCAGCAGCCCGGGACTAGCGGGGTACACAGATACGCAGTATTTT
TRBV19,many,TRBJ2-7,TRBD1,CASTQGDLYEQYF,TGTGCCAGTACGCAGGGGGACCTCTACGAGCAGTACTTC
TRBV7-9,once,TRBJ2-2,-,CASSLRRVFKTGELFF,TGTGCAAGCAGCTTGCGTCGCGTGTTTAAGACCGGGGAGCTGTTTTTT
TRBV3-1,once,TRBJ2-7,-,CASSQVSRTYEQYF,TGTGCCAGCAGCCAAGTCAGCCGAACCTACGAGCAGTACTTC
TRBV7-9,few,TRBJ2-2,TRBD1,CASSSRQGRSGELFF,TGTGCCAGCAGCTCAAGACAGGGACGGAGCGGGGAGCTGTTTTTT
TRBV7-9,few,TRBJ2-7,-,CASSSPSLTYEQYF,TGTGCCAGCAGCTCCCCCTCGCTGACCTACGAGCAGTACTTC
TRBV7-6,few,TRBJ2-5,-,CASSLATGPKETQYF,TGTGCTAGCAGCTTAGCGACCGGGCCCAAAGAGACCCAGTACTTC
TRBV7-3,-,TRBJ2-7,-,CASSVTQAYEQYF,TGTGCCAGCAGCGTGACCCAGGCATACGAGCAGTACTTC